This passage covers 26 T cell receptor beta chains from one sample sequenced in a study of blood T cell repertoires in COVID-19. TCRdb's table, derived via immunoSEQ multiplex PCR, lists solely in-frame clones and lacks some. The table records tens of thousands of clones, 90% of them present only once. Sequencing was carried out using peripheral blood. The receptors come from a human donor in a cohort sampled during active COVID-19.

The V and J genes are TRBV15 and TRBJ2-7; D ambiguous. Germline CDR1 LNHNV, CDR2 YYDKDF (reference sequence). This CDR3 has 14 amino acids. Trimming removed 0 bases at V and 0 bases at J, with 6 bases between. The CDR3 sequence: CATSRDLASYEQYF. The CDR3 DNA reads TGTGCCACCAGCAGAGATTTGGCCTCCTACGAGCAGTACTTC.

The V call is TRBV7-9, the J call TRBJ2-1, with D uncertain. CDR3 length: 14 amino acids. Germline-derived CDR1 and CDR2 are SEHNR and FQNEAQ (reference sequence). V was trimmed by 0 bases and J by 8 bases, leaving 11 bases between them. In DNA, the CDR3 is TGTGCCAGCAGCTTAGCGTACAATGATGATGAGCAGTTCTTC. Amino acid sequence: CASSLAYNDDEQFF.

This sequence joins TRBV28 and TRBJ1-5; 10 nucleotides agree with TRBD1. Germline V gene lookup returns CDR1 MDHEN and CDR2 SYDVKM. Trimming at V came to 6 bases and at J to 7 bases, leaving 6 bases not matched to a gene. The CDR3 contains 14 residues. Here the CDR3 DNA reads TGTGCCAGCAGCCTAGGACAGGGGGGACAGCCCCAGCATTTT. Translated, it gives CASSLGQGGQPQHF.

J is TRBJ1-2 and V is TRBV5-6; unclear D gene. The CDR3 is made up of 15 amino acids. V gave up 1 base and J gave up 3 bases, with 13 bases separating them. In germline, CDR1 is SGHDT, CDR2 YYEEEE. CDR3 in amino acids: CASSLSPGNHYGYTF. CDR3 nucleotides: TGTGCCAGCAGCTTGTCCCCGGGTAATCACTATGGCTACACCTTC.

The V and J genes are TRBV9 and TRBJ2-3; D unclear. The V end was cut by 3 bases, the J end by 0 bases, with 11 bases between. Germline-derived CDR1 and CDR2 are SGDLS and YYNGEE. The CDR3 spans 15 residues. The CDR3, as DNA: TGTGCCAGCAGCGGACCGACTCCTAGCACAGATACGCAGTATTTT. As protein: CASSGPTPSTDTQYF.

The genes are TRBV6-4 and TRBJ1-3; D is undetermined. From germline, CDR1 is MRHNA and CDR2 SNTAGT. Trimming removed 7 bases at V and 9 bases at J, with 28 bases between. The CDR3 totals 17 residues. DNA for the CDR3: TGTGCCAGCACCAACCAGGAGGGTAGAAAGGGCGACGCCACCATATATTTT. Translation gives CASTNQEGRKGDATIYF.

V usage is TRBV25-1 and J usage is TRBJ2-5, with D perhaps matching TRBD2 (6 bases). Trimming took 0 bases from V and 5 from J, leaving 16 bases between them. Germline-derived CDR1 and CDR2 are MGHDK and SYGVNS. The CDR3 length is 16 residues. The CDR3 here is CASSEYGGPRRETQYF. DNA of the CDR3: TGTGCCAGCAGTGAATACGGGGGTCCACGGAGGGAGACCCAGTACTTC.

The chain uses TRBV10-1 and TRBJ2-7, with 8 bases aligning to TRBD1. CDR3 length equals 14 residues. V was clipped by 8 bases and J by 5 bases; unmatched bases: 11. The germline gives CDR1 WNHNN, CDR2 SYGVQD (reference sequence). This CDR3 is CASAARTGMNEQYF. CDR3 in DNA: TGCGCCAGCGCTGCGAGGACAGGGATGAACGAGCAGTACTTC.

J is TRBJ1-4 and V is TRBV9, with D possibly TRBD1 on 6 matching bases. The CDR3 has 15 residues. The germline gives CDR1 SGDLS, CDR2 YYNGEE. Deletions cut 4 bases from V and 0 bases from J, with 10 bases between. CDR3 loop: CASSSRQATNEKLFF. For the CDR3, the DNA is TGTGCCAGCAGCAGCCGACAGGCAACTAATGAAAAACTGTTTTTT. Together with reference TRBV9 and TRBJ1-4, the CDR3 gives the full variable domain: DSGVTQTPKHLITATGQRVTLRCSPRSGDLSVYWYQQSLDQGLQFLIQYYNGEERAKGNILERFSAQQFPDLHSELNLSSLELGDSALYFCASSSRQATNEKLFFGSGTQLSVL.

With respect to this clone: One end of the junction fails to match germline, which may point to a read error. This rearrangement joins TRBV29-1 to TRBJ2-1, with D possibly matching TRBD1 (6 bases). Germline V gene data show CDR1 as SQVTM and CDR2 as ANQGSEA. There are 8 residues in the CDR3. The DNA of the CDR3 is TGCAGCGTTGGGGGGCCCCTCTTC. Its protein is CSVGGPLF.

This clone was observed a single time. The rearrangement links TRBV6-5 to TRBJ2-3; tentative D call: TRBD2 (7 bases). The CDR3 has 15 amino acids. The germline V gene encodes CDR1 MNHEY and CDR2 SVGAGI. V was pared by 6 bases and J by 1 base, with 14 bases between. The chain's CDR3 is CASRVGGPGTDTQYF. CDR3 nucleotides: TGTGCCAGCAGGGTGGGGGGGCCTGGCACAGATACGCAGTATTTT.

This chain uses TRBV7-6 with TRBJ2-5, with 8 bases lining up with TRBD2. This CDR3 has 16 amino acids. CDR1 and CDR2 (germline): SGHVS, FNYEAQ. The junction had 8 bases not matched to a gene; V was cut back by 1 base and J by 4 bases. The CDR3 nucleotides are TGTGCCAGCAGCTTAGGAAGCGGGGGTTTTCTAGAGACCCAGTACTTC. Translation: CASSLGSGGFLETQYF. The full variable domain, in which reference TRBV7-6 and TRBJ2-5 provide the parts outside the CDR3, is GAGVSQSPRYKVTKRGQDVALRCDPISGHVSLYWYRQALGQGPEFLTYFNYEAQQDKSGLPNDRFSAERPEGSISTLTIQRTEQRDSAMYRCASSLGSGGFLETQYFGPGTRLLVL.

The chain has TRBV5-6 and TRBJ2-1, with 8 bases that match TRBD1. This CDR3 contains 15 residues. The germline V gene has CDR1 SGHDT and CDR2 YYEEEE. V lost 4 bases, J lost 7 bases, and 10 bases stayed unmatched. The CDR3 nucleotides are TGTGCCAGCAGCGTAGCGCTGACAGGGGCTAATGAGCAGTTCTTC. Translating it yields CASSVALTGANEQFF.

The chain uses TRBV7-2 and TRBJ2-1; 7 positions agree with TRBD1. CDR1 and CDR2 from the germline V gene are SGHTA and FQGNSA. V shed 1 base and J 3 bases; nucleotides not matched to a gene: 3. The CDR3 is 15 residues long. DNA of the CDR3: TGTGCCAGCAGCTTAGGTGGACAGGTCTACAATGAGCAGTTCTTC. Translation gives CASSLGGQVYNEQFF. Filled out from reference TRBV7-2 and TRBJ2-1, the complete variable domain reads GAGVSQSPSNKVTEKGKDVELRCDPISGHTALYWYRQSLGQGLEFLIYFQGNSAPDKSGLPSDRFSAERTGGSVSTLTIQRTQQEDSAVYLCASSLGGQVYNEQFFGPGTRLTVL.

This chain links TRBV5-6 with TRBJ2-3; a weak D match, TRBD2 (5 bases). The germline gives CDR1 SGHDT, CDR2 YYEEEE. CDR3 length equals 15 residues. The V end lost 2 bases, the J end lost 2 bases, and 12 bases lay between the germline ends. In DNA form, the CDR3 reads TGTGCCAGCAGCTTCGAGGGCGAGATCACAGATACGCAGTATTTT. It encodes CASSFEGEITDTQYF.

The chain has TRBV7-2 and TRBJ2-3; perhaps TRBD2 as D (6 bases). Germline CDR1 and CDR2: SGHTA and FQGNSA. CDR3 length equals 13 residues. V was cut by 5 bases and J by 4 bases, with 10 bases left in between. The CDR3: CASSARLADTQYF. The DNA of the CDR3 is TGTGCCAGCAGCGCCCGACTAGCAGATACGCAGTATTTT.

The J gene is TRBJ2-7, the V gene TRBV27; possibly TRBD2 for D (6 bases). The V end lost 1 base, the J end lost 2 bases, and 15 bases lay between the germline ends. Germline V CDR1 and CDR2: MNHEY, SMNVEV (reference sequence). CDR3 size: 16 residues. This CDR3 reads CASSLLFGGRPYEQYF. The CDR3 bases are TGTGCCAGCAGTTTATTGTTTGGGGGGAGGCCCTACGAGCAGTACTTC.

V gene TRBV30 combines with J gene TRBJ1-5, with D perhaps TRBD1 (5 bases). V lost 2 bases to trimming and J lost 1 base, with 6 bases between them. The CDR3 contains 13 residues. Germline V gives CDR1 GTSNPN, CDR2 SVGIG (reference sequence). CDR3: CAWSQGSNQPQHF. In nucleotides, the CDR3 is TGTGCCTGGAGTCAGGGAAGCAATCAGCCCCAGCATTTT. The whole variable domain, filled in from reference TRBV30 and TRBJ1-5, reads SQTIHQWPATLVQPVGSPLSLECTVEGTSNPNLYWYRQAAGRGLQLLFYSVGIGQISSEVPQNLSASRPQDRQFILSSKKLLLSDSGFYLCAWSQGSNQPQHFGDGTRLSIL.

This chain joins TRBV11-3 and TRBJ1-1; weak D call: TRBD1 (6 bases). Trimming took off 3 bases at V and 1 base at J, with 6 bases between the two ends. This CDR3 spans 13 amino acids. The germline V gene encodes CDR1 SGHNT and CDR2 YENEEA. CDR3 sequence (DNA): TGTGCCAGCAGCTTCAGGGGGAACACTGAAGCTTTCTTT. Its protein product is CASSFRGNTEAFF.

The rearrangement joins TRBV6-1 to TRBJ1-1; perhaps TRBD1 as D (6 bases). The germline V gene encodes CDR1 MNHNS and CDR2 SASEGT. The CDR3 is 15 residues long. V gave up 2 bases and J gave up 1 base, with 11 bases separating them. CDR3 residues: CASSEWGQSNTEAFF. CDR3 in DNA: TGTGCCAGCAGTGAATGGGGGCAGTCGAACACTGAAGCTTTCTTT.

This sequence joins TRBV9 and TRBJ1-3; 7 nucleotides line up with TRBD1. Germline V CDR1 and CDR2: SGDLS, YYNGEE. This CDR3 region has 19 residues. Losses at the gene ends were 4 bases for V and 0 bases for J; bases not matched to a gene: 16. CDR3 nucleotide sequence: TGTGCCAGCAGCCCCCGGGACAGATCCTATACTAACTCTGGAAACACCATATATTTT. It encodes CASSPRDRSYTNSGNTIYF.

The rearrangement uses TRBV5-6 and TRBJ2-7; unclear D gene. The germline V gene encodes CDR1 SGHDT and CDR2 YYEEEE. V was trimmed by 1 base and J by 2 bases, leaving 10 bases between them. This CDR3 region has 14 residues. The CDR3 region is CASSLIQAPYEQYF. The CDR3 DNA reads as TGTGCCAGCAGCTTGATCCAGGCCCCCTACGAGCAGTACTTC.

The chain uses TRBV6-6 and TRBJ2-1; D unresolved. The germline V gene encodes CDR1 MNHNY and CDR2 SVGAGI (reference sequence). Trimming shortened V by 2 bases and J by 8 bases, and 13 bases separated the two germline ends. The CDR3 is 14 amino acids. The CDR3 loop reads CASSYRVVGDEQFF. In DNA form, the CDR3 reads TGTGCCAGCAGTTACCGGGTAGTAGGCGATGAGCAGTTCTTC.

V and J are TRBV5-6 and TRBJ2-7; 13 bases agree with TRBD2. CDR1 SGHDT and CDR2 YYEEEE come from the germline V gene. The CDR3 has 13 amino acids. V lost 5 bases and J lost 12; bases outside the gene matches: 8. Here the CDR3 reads CASSRLAGGLTYF. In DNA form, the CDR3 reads TGTGCCAGCAGTCGACTAGCGGGGGGCCTAACGTACTTC.

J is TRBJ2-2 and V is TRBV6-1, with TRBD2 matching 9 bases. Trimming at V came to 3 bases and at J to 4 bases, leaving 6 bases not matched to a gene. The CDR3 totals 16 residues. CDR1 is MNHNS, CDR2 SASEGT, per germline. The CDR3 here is CASSDLSGGGTGELFF. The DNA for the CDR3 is TGTGCCAGCAGTGATCTTAGCGGGGGCGGCACCGGGGAGCTGTTTTTT.

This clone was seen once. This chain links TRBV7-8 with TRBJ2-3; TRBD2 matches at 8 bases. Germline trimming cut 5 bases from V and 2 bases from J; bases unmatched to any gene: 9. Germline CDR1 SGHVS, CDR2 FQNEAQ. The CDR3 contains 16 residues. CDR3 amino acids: CASSPGTGGPTDTQYF. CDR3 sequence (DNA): TGTGCCAGCAGCCCAGGAACGGGGGGGCCCACAGATACGCAGTATTTT.